Below are 14 T cell receptor beta chains sequenced from a single sample in a study of radiation and T cells in renal cell carcinoma. The sample's time point: blood 4 weeks post-SBRT, at nephrectomy. Treatment denoted: 15 Gy SBRT to primary tumor, nephrectomy 4 weeks later. Assay: immunoSEQ multiplex PCR; the TCRdb copy retains only in-frame clones and omits some. The repertoire holds under 200,000 clones, 88% seen once, with about 11% in the top ten. The sequences come from blood, collected from a patient whose treatment included radiotherapy and nephrectomy. These receptors originate from a woman between 50 and 59 years old with renal cell carcinoma.

The chain joins TRBV5-1 to TRBJ2-1, with 10 bases that match TRBD1. Germline V gene sequence: CDR1 SGHRS, CDR2 YFSETQ. V was pared by 0 bases and J by 8 bases, with 8 bases of the junction left unmatched. CDR3 length: 16 residues. In DNA, the CDR3 is TGCGCCAGCAGCTTGGCCCTAGGGACAGGGGCTGATGAGCAGTTCTTC. Its translation is CASSLALGTGADEQFF.

The chain uses TRBV4-2 and TRBJ2-2; 13 positions agree with TRBD2. This CDR3 is 18 amino acids long. The ends lost 3 bases at V and 4 bases at J; junction bases unmatched: 8. Germline V gene lookup returns CDR1 LGHNA and CDR2 YNFKEQ. CDR3 amino acids: CASSQNGLAGDLTGELFF. As DNA, the CDR3 is TGTGCCAGCAGCCAGAACGGACTAGCGGGGGACCTCACCGGGGAGCTGTTTTTT.

CDR3 in amino acids: CASRLYSGGRTDTQYF. CDR3 in DNA: TGTGCCAGCAGACTCTATAGCGGGGGACGTACAGATACGCAGTATTTT. The genes are TRBV7-6 and TRBJ2-3; 9 bases are a match to TRBD2. This CDR3 region has 16 residues. Trimming cost V 6 bases and J 3 bases; bases outside gene matches: 10. The germline CDR1 and CDR2 sequences are SGHVS and FNYEAQ.

This rearrangement joins TRBV6-1 to TRBJ2-2; 8 bases are shared with TRBD2. The V segment lost 5 bases and the J segment 0 bases; nucleotides outside the gene matches: 2. The CDR3 is 15 residues long. Per the germline V gene, CDR1 is MNHNS and CDR2 is SASEGT. CDR3: CASSWTSSNTGELFF. DNA for the CDR3: TGTGCCAGCAGTTGGACTAGCTCGAACACCGGGGAGCTGTTTTTT.

The chain is built from TRBV10-2 and TRBJ2-7; 12 positions match TRBD2. This CDR3 is 15 amino acids long. The V gene's germline CDR1 is WSHSY and CDR2 SAAADI. V gave up 2 bases and J gave up 6 bases; unmatched junction bases: 5. The DNA for the CDR3 is TGCGCCAGCAGTGAGGGACTAGCGGGGTCGGCCGAGCAGTACTTC. Protein product: CASSEGLAGSAEQYF.

The chain uses TRBV7-2 and TRBJ2-1, with 14 nucleotides matching TRBD2. V lost 5 bases to trimming and J lost 7 bases; unmatched junction nucleotides: 7. The germline V gene encodes CDR1 SGHTA and CDR2 FQGNSA. The CDR3 consists of 16 residues. CDR3 DNA: TGTGCCAGCAGCCCACGACTAGCGGGGGGGCCTAATGAGCAGTTCTTC. Residues: CASSPRLAGGPNEQFF. Looking up the rest from reference TRBV7-2 and TRBJ2-1 gives the full variable domain: GAGVSQSPSNKVTEKGKDVELRCDPISGHTALYWYRQSLGQGLEFLIYFQGNSAPDKSGLPSDRFSAERTGGSVSTLTIQRTQQEDSAVYLCASSPRLAGGPNEQFFGPGTRLTVL.

This clone showed up just once. V and J are TRBV5-1 and TRBJ2-7; 11 bases are shared with TRBD2. The CDR3 sequence is 16 residues long. CDR1 and CDR2 from the germline V gene are SGHRS and YFSETQ. Losses at the gene ends were 0 bases for V and 0 bases for J; bases not matched to a gene: 2. The CDR3 region has the DNA TGCGCCAGCAGCTTGGCAGGGACTAGCGGCTCCTACGAGCAGTACTTC. This codes for CASSLAGTSGSYEQYF.

This clone has a single count. The DNA of the CDR3 is TGTGCCAGCAGCTTAGAGTGGGCGGCCGGAGGGGAGCAGTACTTC. Translation gives CASSLEWAAGGEQYF. V usage is TRBV7-2 and J usage is TRBJ2-7; D possibly corresponds to TRBD2 (6 bases). The germline V gene encodes CDR1 SGHTA and CDR2 FQGNSA. V lost 1 base to trimming and J lost 7 bases, with 17 bases between them. CDR3 length: 15 residues.

J is TRBJ2-7 and V is TRBV6-5; D ambiguous. The CDR3 length is 11 residues. Germline V gene sequence: CDR1 MNHEY, CDR2 SVGAGI. Deletions cut 7 bases from V and 4 bases from J, with 8 bases between. The CDR3: CASTPRYEQYF. Here the CDR3 DNA reads TGTGCCAGCACCCCCCGTTACGAGCAGTACTTC.

The chain carries TRBV5-4 and TRBJ2-3; TRBD2 is a possible D gene (6 bases). Germline CDR1 is SGHNT and CDR2 is YYREEE (reference sequence). V was trimmed by 4 bases and J by 0 bases, leaving 21 bases between them. There are 18 residues in the CDR3. The CDR3: CASSPPGGSGPSTDTQYF. For the CDR3, the DNA is TGTGCCAGCAGCCCCCCCGGCGGTAGCGGTCCTAGCACAGATACGCAGTATTTT.

This clone turned up a few times. The chain employs TRBV6-1 and TRBJ1-5; D remains unclear. The V end lost 3 bases, the J end lost 12 bases, and 15 bases lay between the germline ends. The length of the CDR3 is 13 residues. CDR1 MNHNS and CDR2 SASEGT come from the germline V gene. CDR3 DNA: TGTGCCAGCAGTGACCTATCCGGGGAGCTCCAGCATTTT. Protein product: CASSDLSGELQHF.

V is TRBV23-1 and J is TRBJ2-5; D gene unclear. TRBV23-1 is an open reading frame whose function is uncertain. The length of the CDR3 is 14 residues. V was shortened by 0 bases and J by 1 base, with 6 bases between the two germline ends. The CDR3 loop is CASSQSKGQETQYF. CDR3 nucleotide sequence: TGCGCCAGCAGTCAATCGAAGGGCCAAGAGACCCAGTACTTC.

The rearrangement uses TRBV4-2 and TRBJ1-1; D ambiguous. The CDR3 consists of 14 residues. Trimming stripped 1 base from V and 4 bases from J, with 10 bases between. Germline V gene data show CDR1 as LGHNA and CDR2 as YNFKEQ. The CDR3 region is CASSQADWSTEAFF. DNA for the CDR3: TGTGCCAGCAGCCAAGCGGACTGGAGCACTGAAGCTTTCTTT.

This chain links TRBV10-3 with TRBJ1-1; D is uncertain. Germline lookup yields CDR1 ENHRY and CDR2 SYGVKD. The V end was cut by 2 bases, the J end by 4 bases, with 5 bases between. The CDR3 consists of 12 residues. The CDR3: CAISEGVTEAFF. The CDR3 DNA sequence: TGTGCCATCAGTGAGGGGGTCACTGAAGCTTTCTTT.